The T cell receptor (beta chain) under discussion was sequenced for a study of regulatory T cells in long-lasting Graves disease. The time point denotes: newly diagnosed GD, antithyroid drugs for less than 3 months. PBMCs were the source of the RNA used for TCR sequencing. The germline CDR1 and CDR2 sequences are DFQATT and SNEGSKA (reference sequence). Trimming removed 4 bases from V and 1 base from J; junction bases left unmatched: 9. The CDR3 is 15 residues long. This clonotype was detected many times. The antigen remains unidentified. Sequencing libraries for TCR beta were prepared with iRepertoire HTBI primers and Arm-PCR of CDR3 regions. Via MiXCR, TCRdb re-called the multiplex PCR reads, giving one row per CDR3 protein. Of 200,000 to 250,000 distinct CDR3 sequences listed, roughly 19% are singletons. Study-wide results and caveats: Patients with persistent disease shared some 3,000 public clonotypes, outpacing the approximately 920 shared by new patients.

In addition, the sample was reused for a study of T cells in Graves' hyperthyroidism and ophthalmopathy. According to that study: Most expanded thyroid clonotypes above 0.001 recurred in blood.

This clonotype was obtained from a woman aged 25-40 years with Graves disease. Sequencing was performed on peripheral blood mononuclear cells (PBMCs), taken at new diagnosis, from a patient treated with antithyroid drugs. V usage is TRBV20-1 and J usage is TRBJ1-1, with 7 positions matching TRBD1. This CDR3 is CSATSQGVRNTEAFF. CDR3 DNA sequence: TGCAGTGCTACCTCCCAGGGGGTGAGGAACACTGAAGCTTTCTTT.